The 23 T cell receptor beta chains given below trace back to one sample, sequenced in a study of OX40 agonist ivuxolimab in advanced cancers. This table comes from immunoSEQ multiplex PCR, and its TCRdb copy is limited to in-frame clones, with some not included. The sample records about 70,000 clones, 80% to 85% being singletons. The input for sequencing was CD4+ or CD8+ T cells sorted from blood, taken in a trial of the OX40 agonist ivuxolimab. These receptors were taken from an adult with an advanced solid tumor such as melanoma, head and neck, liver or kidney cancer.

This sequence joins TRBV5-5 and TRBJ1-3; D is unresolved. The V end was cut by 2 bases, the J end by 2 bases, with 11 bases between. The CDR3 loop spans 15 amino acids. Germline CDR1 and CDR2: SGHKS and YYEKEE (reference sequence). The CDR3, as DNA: TGTGCCAGCAGCTTTTTCGTCTCCGCTGGAAACACCATATATTTT. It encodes CASSFFVSAGNTIYF.

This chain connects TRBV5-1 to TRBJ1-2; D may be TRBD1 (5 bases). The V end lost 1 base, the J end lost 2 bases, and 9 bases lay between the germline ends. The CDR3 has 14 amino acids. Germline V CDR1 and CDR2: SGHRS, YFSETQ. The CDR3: CASSLSQGNYGYTF. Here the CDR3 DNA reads TGCGCCAGCAGCTTGTCGCAGGGCAACTATGGCTACACCTTC.

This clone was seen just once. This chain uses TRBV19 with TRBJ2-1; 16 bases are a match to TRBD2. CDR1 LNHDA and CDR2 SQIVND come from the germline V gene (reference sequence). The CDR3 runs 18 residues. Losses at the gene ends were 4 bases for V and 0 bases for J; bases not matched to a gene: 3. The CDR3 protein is CASSRGLAGGSSYNEQFF. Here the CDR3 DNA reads TGTGCCAGTAGTAGGGGACTAGCGGGAGGGAGCTCCTACAATGAGCAGTTCTTC.

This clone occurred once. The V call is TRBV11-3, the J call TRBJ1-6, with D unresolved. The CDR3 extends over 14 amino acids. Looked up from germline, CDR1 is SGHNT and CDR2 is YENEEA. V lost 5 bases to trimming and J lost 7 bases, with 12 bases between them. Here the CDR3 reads CASSPGPLNSPLHF. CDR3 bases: TGTGCCAGCAGCCCCGGGCCCTTAAATTCACCCCTCCACTTT.

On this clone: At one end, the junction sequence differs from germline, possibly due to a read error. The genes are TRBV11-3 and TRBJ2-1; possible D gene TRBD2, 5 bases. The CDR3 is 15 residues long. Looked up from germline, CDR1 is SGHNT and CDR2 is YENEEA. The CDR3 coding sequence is TGTGCCAGCAGCTTGGACGGGGTTAACTACAATAAGCAGTTCTTC. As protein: CASSLDGVNYNKQFF.

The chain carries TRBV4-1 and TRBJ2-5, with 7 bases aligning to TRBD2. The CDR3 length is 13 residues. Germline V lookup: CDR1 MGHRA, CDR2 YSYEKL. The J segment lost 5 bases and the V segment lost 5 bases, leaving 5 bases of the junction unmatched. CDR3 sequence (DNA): TGCGCCAGCAGCTTGACTAGCAGCGAGACCCAGTACTTC. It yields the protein CASSLTSSETQYF.

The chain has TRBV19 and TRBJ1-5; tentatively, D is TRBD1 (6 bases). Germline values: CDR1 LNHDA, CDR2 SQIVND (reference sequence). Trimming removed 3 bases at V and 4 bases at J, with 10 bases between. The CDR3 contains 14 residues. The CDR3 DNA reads TGTGCCAGTAGTATGTCAGGGGAGAATCAGCCCCAGCATTTT. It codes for CASSMSGENQPQHF.

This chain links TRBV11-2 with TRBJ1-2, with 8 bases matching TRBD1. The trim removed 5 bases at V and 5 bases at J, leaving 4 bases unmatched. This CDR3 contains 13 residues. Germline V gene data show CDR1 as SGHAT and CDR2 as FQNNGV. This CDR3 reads CASSMTGDYGYTF. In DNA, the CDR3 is TGTGCCAGCAGCATGACAGGGGATTATGGCTACACCTTC.

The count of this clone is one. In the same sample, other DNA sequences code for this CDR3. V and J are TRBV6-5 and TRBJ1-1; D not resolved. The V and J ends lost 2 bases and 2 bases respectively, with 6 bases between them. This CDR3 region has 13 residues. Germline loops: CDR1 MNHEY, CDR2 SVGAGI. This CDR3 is CASSYKVNTEAFF. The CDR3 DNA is TGTGCCAGCAGTTACAAGGTCAACACTGAAGCTTTCTTT.

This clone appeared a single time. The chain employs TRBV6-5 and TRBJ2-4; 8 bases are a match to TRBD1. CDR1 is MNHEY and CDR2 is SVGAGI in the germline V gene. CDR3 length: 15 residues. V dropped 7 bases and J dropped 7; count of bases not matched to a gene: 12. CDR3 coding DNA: TGTGCCAGCAATACCAAACAGGGGGTCGGGAACATTCAGTACTTC. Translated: CASNTKQGVGNIQYF.

The CDR3, as DNA: TGCGCCAGCAGCTCGGATTCTTCGCTATTGGGGGGTTACTACGAGCAGTACTTC. It encodes CASSSDSSLLGGYYEQYF. The chain is built from TRBV5-1 and TRBJ2-7; TRBD2 might be the D (6 bases). Deletions cut 3 bases from V and 3 bases from J, with 25 bases between. Germline V lookup: CDR1 SGHRS, CDR2 YFSETQ. This CDR3 has 18 residues.

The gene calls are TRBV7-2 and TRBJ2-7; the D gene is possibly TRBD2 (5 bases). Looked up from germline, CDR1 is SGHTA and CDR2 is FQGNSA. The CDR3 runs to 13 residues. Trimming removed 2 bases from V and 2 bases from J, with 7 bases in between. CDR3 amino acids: CASSLQAAYEQYF. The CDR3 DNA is TGTGCCAGCAGCTTACAAGCGGCCTACGAGCAGTACTTC.

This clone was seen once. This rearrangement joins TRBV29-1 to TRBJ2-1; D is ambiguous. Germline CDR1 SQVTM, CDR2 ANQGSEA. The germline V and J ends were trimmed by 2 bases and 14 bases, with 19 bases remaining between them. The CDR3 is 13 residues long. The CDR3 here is CSVESVGPHGEFF. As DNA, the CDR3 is TGCAGCGTTGAAAGTGTAGGGCCCCATGGGGAGTTCTTC.

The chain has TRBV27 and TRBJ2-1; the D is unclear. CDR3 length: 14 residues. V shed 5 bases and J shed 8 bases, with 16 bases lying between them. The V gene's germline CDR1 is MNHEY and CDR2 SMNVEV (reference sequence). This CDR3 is CASSNVVPPHEQFF. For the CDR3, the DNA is TGTGCCAGCAGTAATGTTGTTCCGCCCCATGAGCAGTTCTTC.

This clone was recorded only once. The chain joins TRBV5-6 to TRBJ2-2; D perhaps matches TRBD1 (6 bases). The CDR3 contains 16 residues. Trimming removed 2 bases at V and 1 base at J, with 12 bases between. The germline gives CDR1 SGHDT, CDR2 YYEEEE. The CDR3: CASSLGQTGNTGELFF. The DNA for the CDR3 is TGTGCCAGCAGCTTAGGCCAGACAGGGAACACCGGGGAGCTGTTTTTT.

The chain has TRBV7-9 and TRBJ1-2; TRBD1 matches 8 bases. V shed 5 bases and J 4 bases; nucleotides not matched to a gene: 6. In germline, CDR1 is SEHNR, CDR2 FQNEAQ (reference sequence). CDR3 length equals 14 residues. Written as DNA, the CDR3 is TGTGCCAGCAGCCCACAGGGGGTGGCCTATGGCTACACCTTC. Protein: CASSPQGVAYGYTF.

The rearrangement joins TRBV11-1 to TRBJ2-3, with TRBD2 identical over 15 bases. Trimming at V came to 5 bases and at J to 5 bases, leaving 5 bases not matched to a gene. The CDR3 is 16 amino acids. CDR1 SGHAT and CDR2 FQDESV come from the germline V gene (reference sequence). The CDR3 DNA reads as TGTGCCAGCAGCCAGGGACTAGCGGGGGGCATAGATACGCAGTATTTT. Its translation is CASSQGLAGGIDTQYF.

The CDR3 coding sequence is TGTGCCAGCAGCCAAGGATACACAGATACGCAGTATTTT. Translated, it gives CASSQGYTDTQYF. This chain connects TRBV7-3 to TRBJ2-3, with D hard to call. V was pared by 5 bases and J by 2 bases, with 8 bases between. In germline, CDR1 is SGHTA, CDR2 FQGTGA. This CDR3 has 13 amino acids.

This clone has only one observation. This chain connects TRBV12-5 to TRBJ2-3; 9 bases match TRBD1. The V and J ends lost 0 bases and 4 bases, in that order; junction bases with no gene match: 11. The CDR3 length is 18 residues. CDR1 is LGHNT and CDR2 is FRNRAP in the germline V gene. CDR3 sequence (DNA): TGTGCTAGTGGTTTGGTAGTTGTCGGGACAGGGTACCCAGATACGCAGTATTTT. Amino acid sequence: CASGLVVVGTGYPDTQYF.

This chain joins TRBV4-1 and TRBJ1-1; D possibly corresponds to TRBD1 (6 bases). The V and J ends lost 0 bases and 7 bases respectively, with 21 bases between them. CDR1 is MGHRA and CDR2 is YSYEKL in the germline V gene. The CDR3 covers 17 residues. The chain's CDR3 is CASSQEWRGARYGEAFF. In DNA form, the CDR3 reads TGCGCCAGCAGCCAAGAGTGGCGGGGGGCGAGGTATGGTGAAGCTTTCTTT.

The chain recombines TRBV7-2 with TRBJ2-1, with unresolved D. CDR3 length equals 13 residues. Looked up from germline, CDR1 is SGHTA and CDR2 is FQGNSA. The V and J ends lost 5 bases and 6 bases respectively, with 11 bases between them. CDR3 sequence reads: CASSAQGINEQFF. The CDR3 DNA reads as TGTGCCAGCAGCGCCCAAGGGATCAATGAGCAGTTCTTC.

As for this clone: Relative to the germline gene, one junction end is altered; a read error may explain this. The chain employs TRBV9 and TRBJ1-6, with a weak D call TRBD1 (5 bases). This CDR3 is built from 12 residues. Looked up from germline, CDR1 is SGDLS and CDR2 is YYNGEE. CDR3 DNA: TGTGCCAGCAGCGCCGGGGACGGCAGCCCTAGCTTT. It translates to CASSAGDGSPSF.

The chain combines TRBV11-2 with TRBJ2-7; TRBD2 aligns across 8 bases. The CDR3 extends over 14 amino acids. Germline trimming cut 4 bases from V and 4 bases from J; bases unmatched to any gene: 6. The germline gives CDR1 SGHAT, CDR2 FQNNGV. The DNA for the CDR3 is TGTGCCAGCAGCTCTATTAGCGGGGATTACGAGCAGTACTTC. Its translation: CASSSISGDYEQYF.